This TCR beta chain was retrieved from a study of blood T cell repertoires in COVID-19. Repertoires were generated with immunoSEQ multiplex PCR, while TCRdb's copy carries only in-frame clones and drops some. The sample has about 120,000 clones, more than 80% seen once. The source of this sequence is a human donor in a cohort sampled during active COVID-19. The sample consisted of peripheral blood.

The CDR3 here is CASSQDPGLAYEQYF. In DNA, the CDR3 is TGCGCCAGCAGCCAAGATCCAGGACTTGCCTACGAGCAGTACTTC. V and J are TRBV4-3 and TRBJ2-7; TRBD2 might be the D (5 bases). This CDR3 has 15 amino acids. CDR1 is LGHNA and CDR2 is YSLEER in the germline V gene. The V end was cut by 0 bases, the J end by 2 bases, with 11 bases between.